These 25 T cell receptor beta chains came from one sample sequenced in a study of T-cell reconstitution after alpha-beta-depleted transplantation in children. TCRbeta library construction was performed incorporating unique molecular identifiers. TCRdb called the PCR reads again in MiXCR, with one record for every CDR3 protein. The sample records 25,000 or so distinct CDR3 sequences, about a sixth being singletons. Sample: PBMCs, mostly from graft donor cells, taken 60 days after TCRalphabeta/CD19-depleted stem cell transplant. Receptors originate from a male patient between 2 and 15 years old who had a stem cell transplant for acute lymphoblastic leukemia, so the T cells may come from the graft donor.

The sample holds many counts of this clonotype. V and J are TRBV20-1 and TRBJ2-3, with D perhaps TRBD2 (5 bases). V dropped 3 bases and J dropped 6 bases, with 16 bases sitting between them. Germline values: CDR1 DFQATT, CDR2 SNEGSKA (reference sequence). The CDR3 contains 14 residues. The CDR3 reads CSAREAGAFDTQYF. CDR3 bases: TGCAGTGCTAGGGAGGCAGGAGCCTTTGATACGCAGTATTTT.

This clonotype was counted many times. CDR3 loop: CASSPNSGRTNSPLHF. The CDR3 bases are TGTGCCAGCAGCCCTAACTCGGGGCGAACTAATTCACCCCTCCACTTT. The chain links TRBV3-1 to TRBJ1-6, with D maybe TRBD1 (5 bases). The V and J ends lost 4 bases and 6 bases respectively, with 16 bases between them. Germline V gene sequence: CDR1 LGHDT, CDR2 YNNKEL (reference sequence). This CDR3 contains 16 residues.

A few counts support this clonotype. In nucleotides, the CDR3 is TGTGCCAGCGGAATCGGGGGGTGGGATGAAAAACTGTTTTTT. It codes for CASGIGGWDEKLFF. V and J are TRBV2 and TRBJ1-4, with D maybe TRBD1 (5 bases). This CDR3 has 14 amino acids. The V end lost 8 bases, the J end lost 6 bases, and 16 bases lay between the germline ends. From germline, CDR1 is SNHLY and CDR2 FYNNEI.

This clonotype was observed a few times. The CDR3 reads CASSYGRDYGYTF. The CDR3 DNA reads TGTGCCAGCAGTTACGGGAGGGACTATGGCTACACCTTC. The rearrangement links TRBV6-5 to TRBJ1-2; D unclear. CDR3 length equals 13 residues. V dropped 2 bases and J dropped 3 bases, with 7 bases sitting between them. Germline V gene sequence: CDR1 MNHEY, CDR2 SVGAGI.

The chain couples TRBV12-3 or TRBV12-4 to TRBJ2-7, with TRBD1 matching over 7 bases. The CDR3 contains 15 residues. J was trimmed by 4 bases and V by 8 bases; bases with no gene match: 14. CDR3 DNA sequence: TGTGCCAGCGCGGCCGGACAGGTTGCTTGGTACGAGCAGTACTTC. Its protein is CASAAGQVAWYEQYF.

In this sample, this clonotype turned up a few times. The chain combines TRBV6-1 with TRBJ2-1, with 13 bases that match TRBD2. Germline CDR1 is MNHNS and CDR2 is SASEGT. The J segment lost 0 bases and the V segment lost 5 bases, leaving 10 bases of the junction unmatched. The CDR3 spans 19 residues. CDR3 sequence: CASSTLAGGGKSSYNEQFF. CDR3 nucleotide sequence: TGTGCCAGCAGTACACTAGCGGGAGGGGGAAAGAGCTCCTACAATGAGCAGTTCTTC.

About this clonotype itself: Without the conserved terminal phenylalanine or tryptophan, this CDR3 likely stems from a read error. It is unclear where the CDR3 begins or ends on the DNA, so no DNA is shown, and the CDR3 is as TCRdb lists it. The rearrangement joins TRBV27 to TRBJ2-6. The CDR3 is 8 amino acids in total, end residues counted. Germline CDR1 reads MNHEY; CDR2 reads SMNVEV (reference sequence). The CDR3 region is CASKTDNS.

Judged by abundance, this clonotype is medium-sized (0.01 to 0.1%). The genes are TRBV29-1 and TRBJ2-3, with D unclear. CDR1 and CDR2 from the germline V gene are SQVTM and ANQGSEA. The germline V and J ends were trimmed by 1 base and 6 bases, with 8 bases remaining between them. The CDR3 runs to 12 residues. The CDR3: CSVEVAGDTQYF. The CDR3 DNA is TGCAGCGTTGAAGTAGCTGGGGATACGCAGTATTTT.

The V gene is TRBV11-2, the J gene TRBJ2-3, with D unclear. This CDR3 region has 15 residues. Germline V gene data show CDR1 as SGHAT and CDR2 as FQNNGV. V was shortened by 4 bases and J by 1 base, with 12 bases between the two germline ends. As DNA, the CDR3 is TGTGCCAGCAGCTGTACAGATCCTGGCACAGATACGCAGTATTTT. Translation: CASSCTDPGTDTQYF.

This clonotype was detected many times. V gene TRBV20-1 combines with J gene TRBJ2-2; 7 bases are a match to TRBD2. The germline CDR1 and CDR2 sequences are DFQATT and SNEGSKA (reference sequence). V lost 1 base to trimming and J lost 1 base; unmatched junction nucleotides: 3. The CDR3 has 15 residues. The CDR3 region has the DNA TGCAGTGCTAGAGTCGGGAGGAGGAACACCGGGGAGCTGTTTTTT. The encoded protein is CSARVGRRNTGELFF.

This clonotype was recorded at least ten times. The chain joins TRBV7-8 to TRBJ2-3, with D tentatively TRBD1 or TRBD2 (5 bases each). Trimming cost V 6 bases and J 0 bases, with 13 bases left between them. The germline V gene has CDR1 SGHVS and CDR2 FQNEAQ. This CDR3 has 15 amino acids. The CDR3 coding sequence is TGTGCCAGCAGTCCAGACGGGGACAGCACAGATACGCAGTATTTT. It yields the protein CASSPDGDSTDTQYF.

The chain uses TRBV7-2 and TRBJ2-2, with 14 bases lining up with TRBD2. The CDR3 runs to 16 residues. The germline CDR1 and CDR2 sequences are SGHTA and FQGNSA. With V trimmed by 5 bases and J by 8 bases, 7 bases remained unmatched. The CDR3 sequence: CASSLRTSGGPGELFF. As DNA, the CDR3 is TGTGCCAGCAGCCTAAGGACTAGCGGGGGGCCGGGGGAGCTGTTTTTT.

By share, this clonotype counts as medium-sized. This rearrangement joins TRBV20-1 to TRBJ2-3, with 10 bases fitting TRBD2. Germline V CDR1 and CDR2: DFQATT, SNEGSKA (reference sequence). This CDR3 region has 14 residues. J gave up 5 bases and V 3 bases, and 5 bases lay outside the gene matches. The CDR3 reads CSASRLAGEDTQYF. The CDR3 DNA follows: TGCAGTGCTAGTCGCCTAGCGGGAGAAGATACGCAGTATTTT.

In its sample, this clonotype was seen a few times. The chain employs TRBV6-1 and TRBJ2-3; D gene unclear. The CDR3 loop spans 13 amino acids. Trimming cost V 5 bases and J 2 bases, with 8 bases left between them. Looked up from germline, CDR1 is MNHNS and CDR2 is SASEGT. The CDR3 DNA follows: TGTGCCAGCAGTCCCCGGCTCACAGATACGCAGTATTTT. Residues: CASSPRLTDTQYF.

This clonotype was observed at least ten times. CDR3 loop: CASSLFTGVTGELFF. The CDR3 nucleotides read TGTGCCAGCAGTTTATTTACGGGAGTCACCGGGGAGCTGTTTTTT. The chain employs TRBV28 and TRBJ2-2; TRBD2 is a possible D gene (6 bases). Germline V gene data show CDR1 as MDHEN and CDR2 as SYDVKM. V was trimmed by 1 base and J by 4 bases, leaving 10 bases between them. The CDR3 extends over 15 amino acids.

The chain recombines TRBV29-1 with TRBJ2-7; D uncertain. This CDR3 is built from 12 residues. Trimming removed 2 bases at V and 3 bases at J, with 8 bases between. Per germline, CDR1 SQVTM and CDR2 ANQGSEA. CDR3 region: CSVEFYGYEQYF. CDR3 DNA sequence: TGCAGCGTTGAATTCTATGGCTACGAGCAGTACTTC.

This clonotype has ten or more counts. The chain carries TRBV10-3 and TRBJ2-1, with D uncertain. The germline V gene has CDR1 ENHRY and CDR2 SYGVKD. Trimming cost V 6 bases and J 8 bases, with 14 bases left between them. The CDR3 is 13 amino acids. The CDR3 DNA sequence: TGTGCCATCAGGGGGATAGGTCGGTATGAGCAGTTCTTC. Protein sequence: CAIRGIGRYEQFF.

The table lists this clonotype with many counts. The chain is built from TRBV5-1 and TRBJ2-3; 8 bases fit TRBD2. Germline V gene data show CDR1 as SGHRS and CDR2 as YFSETQ. This CDR3 contains 15 residues. Trimming took 0 bases from V and 1 from J; bases not matched to a gene: 1. CDR3 DNA sequence: TGCGCCAGCAGCTTGGCAGCGGGAGGCACAGATACGCAGTATTTT. This encodes CASSLAAGGTDTQYF.

The genes are TRBV20-1 and TRBJ2-7, with 11 bases fitting TRBD1. The V segment lost 3 bases and the J segment 3 bases; nucleotides outside the gene matches: 4. The CDR3 is 14 residues long. The germline gives CDR1 DFQATT, CDR2 SNEGSKA (reference sequence). Written as DNA, the CDR3 is TGCAGTGCTAGCCCGGGGACAGGGGGCTACGAGCAGTACTTC. This codes for CSASPGTGGYEQYF.

This clonotype has only a few counts. The chain is built from TRBV5-1 and TRBJ2-6, with D tentatively TRBD1 (6 bases). Between the trimmed V and J ends, which lost 3 bases and 0 bases, there was a span of 16 bases. Germline CDR1 and CDR2: SGHRS and YFSETQ. The CDR3 runs to 18 residues. As DNA, the CDR3 is TGCGCCAGCAGCTACCGGATACAGGGAGCCTCTGGGGCCAACGTCCTGACTTTC. This sequence encodes CASSYRIQGASGANVLTF. Filled out from reference TRBV5-1 and TRBJ2-6, the complete variable domain reads KAGVTQTPRYLIKTRGQQVTLSCSPISGHRSVSWYQQTPGQGLQFLFEYFSETQRNKGNFPGRFSGRQFSNSRSEMNVSTLELGDSALYLCASSYRIQGASGANVLTFGAGSRLTVL.

This clonotype was detected only a few times. J is TRBJ1-4 and V is TRBV6-5; possibly TRBD1 for D (6 bases). Germline-derived CDR1 and CDR2 are MNHEY and SVGAGI. The V end was cut by 2 bases, the J end by 5 bases, with 12 bases between. The CDR3 is 15 amino acids. The CDR3, as DNA: TGTGCCAGCAGTTACGAGCAGGGGATGAATGAAAAACTGTTTTTT. Translating gives CASSYEQGMNEKLFF.

This rearrangement joins TRBV7-9 to TRBJ2-3, with D unresolved. This CDR3 is built from 17 residues. Trimming left V 6 bases short and J 1 base short, with 20 bases between. CDR1 is SEHNR and CDR2 is FQNEAQ in the germline V gene (reference sequence). CDR3 protein: CASRLGPHWGGTDTQYF. The DNA for the CDR3 is TGTGCCAGCAGACTTGGACCGCATTGGGGTGGCACAGATACGCAGTATTTT.

This clonotype was seen ten or more times. The V and J genes are TRBV20-1 and TRBJ2-1; D ambiguous. V lost 3 bases to trimming and J lost 4 bases, with 10 bases between them. The CDR3 is made up of 13 amino acids. The V gene's germline CDR1 is DFQATT and CDR2 SNEGSKA (reference sequence). The CDR3 nucleotides read TGCAGTGCTAGGGGCGCTGGGTACAATGAGCAGTTCTTC. Its translation is CSARGAGYNEQFF.

DNA for the CDR3: TGTGCCAGCAGCCAGAGCGTAGGAAACACCATATATTTT. The encoded protein is CASSQSVGNTIYF. This chain uses TRBV12-3 or TRBV12-4 with TRBJ1-3; no firm D call. V was cut by 6 bases and J by 4 bases, with 10 bases left in between. The length of the CDR3 is 13 residues.

This clonotype has at least ten counts. This chain links TRBV20-1 with TRBJ1-3, with D possibly being TRBD1 (5 bases). V lost 3 bases and J 7 bases, leaving 13 bases between the germline ends. The CDR3 is made up of 13 amino acids. The germline V gene has CDR1 DFQATT and CDR2 SNEGSKA (reference sequence). CDR3 loop: CSARPPGGNTIYF. The CDR3 DNA is TGCAGTGCTAGGCCACCCGGGGGGAACACCATATATTTT.